This T cell receptor beta chain was captured in a study of glioma-infiltrating T cells. The overall study: Samples included WHO grade II oligodendrogliomas or astrocytomas and initial-diagnosis grade IV glioblastomas. Broader study findings: Shared blood CDR3 signature motifs marked patients with low tissue-blood divergence. Tissue-blood divergence was below expectation in non-neoplastic patients, above in gliomas.

Amplification of TCR alpha and beta CDR3 regions from RNA used iRepertoire nested multiplex PCR. TCRdb fed the multiplex PCR reads into MiXCR, producing one record per CDR3 protein. The sample lists a few hundred thousand distinct CDR3 sequences, about two fifths occurring once. The V and J ends lost 0 bases and 0 bases respectively, with 9 bases between them. The CDR3 contains 15 residues. Germline assignment: CDR1 LNHNV and CDR2 YYDKDF (reference sequence). Remarks on this clonotype: Antigen unknown. A single base separates this from a much larger clone, so it may be a read error.

This receptor was identified in a human donor with low-grade glioma or glioblastoma, undergoing nonglioma brain surgery, or in good health (not recorded which). Sequenced material: glioma tissue, nonneoplastic brain tissue, or PBMCs (not recorded which). This sequence joins TRBV15 and TRBJ2-7; D perhaps matches TRBD2 (5 bases). Written as DNA, the CDR3 is TGTGCCACCAGCAGAGATCCACGGGACTCCTACGAGCAGTACTTC. Protein sequence: CATSRDPRDSYEQYF.